This is a list of T cell receptor beta chains from one sample in a study of blood T cell repertoires in COVID-19. Generated by immunoSEQ multiplex PCR, the TCRdb table keeps only in-frame clones and is missing some. The top ten clones hold 5.2% of a sample with some 16,000 clones, roughly nine tenths of them seen once. Sample: peripheral blood. These receptor sequences come from a human donor in a cohort sampled during active COVID-19. CDR3s include the opening cysteine and the closing phenylalanine or tryptophan. D genes are given only for firm matches.

v_call	d_call	j_call	cdr3_nt	cdr3_aa
TRBV19	TRBD1	TRBJ1-2	TGTGCCAGTAGTCCGGACAGGGAGTACTATGGCTACACCTTC	CASSPDREYYGYTF
TRBV5-4	-	TRBJ2-1	TGTGCCAGCAGCCTCCAGGGGTTGGATGAGCAGTTCTTC	CASSLQGLDEQFF
TRBV19	-	TRBJ1-4	TGTGCCAGTAATCCGATGGGCCTTAATGAAAAACTGTTTTTT	CASNPMGLNEKLFF
TRBV6-5	TRBD1	TRBJ1-5	TGTGCTTCAGAACAGGGGCTCAATCAGCCCCAGCATTTT	CASEQGLNQPQHF
TRBV27	-	TRBJ2-5	TGTGCCAGCAGTCCACAGGGTAGGGAGACCCAGTACTTC	CASSPQGRETQYF
TRBV6-5	TRBD1	TRBJ1-2	TGTGCCAGCAGTCGACAGGGTAATTATGGCTACACCTTC	CASSRQGNYGYTF
TRBV28	-	TRBJ1-1	TGTGCCAGCTATGTCAGGGTAGGCACTGAAGCTTTCTTT	CASYVRVGTEAFF
TRBV3-1/TRBV3-2	TRBD1	TRBJ2-5	TGTGCCAGCAGCCAAGGTACAGGGGTCCAAGAGACCCAGTACTTC	CASSQGTGVQETQYF
TRBV16	-	TRBJ1-1	TGTGCCAGCAGCCAATCGGGACATGAAGGCACTGAAGCTTTCTTT	CASSQSGHEGTEAFF
TRBV15	-	TRBJ2-7	TGTGCCACCAGCAGAGACCTGAATAGAGAGCAGTACTTC	CATSRDLNREQYF